This T cell receptor beta chain is drawn from a study of T-cell reconstitution after alpha-beta-depleted transplantation in children. This clonotype was picked up a small number of times. Antigen: not known. The CDR3 is made up of 15 amino acids. CDR1 DFQATT and CDR2 SNEGSKA come from the germline V gene (reference sequence). Trimming cost V 4 bases and J 9 bases, with 19 bases left between them. Using unique molecular identifiers, the investigators prepared the TCRbeta library. Each CDR3 protein gets one entry after TCRdb re-called the PCR reads with MiXCR. In the table there are almost 600,000 distinct CDR3 sequences, 25% to 30% of which are singletons. Study findings and constraints: T-cell numbers and diversity one year post-transplant derived largely from freshly generated T cells. Surviving recipient T cells and thymic progenitors underlay high day-60 TCRbeta diversity in some patients. Alpha-beta T cells about two months after transplant reportedly derived from several hundred expanded graft clones.

The source of this sequence is a boy younger than two with Wiskott-Aldrich syndrome, due to receive a stem cell transplant. The sequencing here drew on PBMCs, taken before TCRalphabeta/CD19-depleted stem cell transplant. The rearrangement joins TRBV20-1 to TRBJ1-6; no clear D gene. CDR3: CSAMDTSFWGSPLHF. The CDR3 coding sequence is TGCAGTGCTATGGATACCAGTTTTTGGGGTTCACCCCTCCACTTT.